This T cell receptor (beta chain) was identified in a study of beta chain features in type 1 diabetes. Reverse transcription of all isolated RNA meant that expressed TCRB transcripts were sequenced. The protocol was immunoSEQ multiplex PCR, while the TCRdb copy is restricted to in-frame clones and leaves out a portion. The sample has hundreds of thousands of clones; around 15% are singletons. This clone came up a few times. Its antigen remains unidentified. Study-wide results and caveats: Type 1 diabetes patients had TCRB CDR3s that were shorter (moderately but significantly so) in all four CD4+ subsets.

This CDR3 contains 12 residues. V was pared by 1 base and J by 2 bases, with 3 bases between. Per germline, CDR1 LGHNA and CDR2 YNFKEQ. The chain couples TRBV4-2 to TRBJ2-7; no definite D call. The sequence came from a man in his late teens or twenties with type 1 diabetes. The sequenced sample consisted of naive CD4+ T cells from blood. DNA of the CDR3: TGTGCCAGCAGCCAAGGTCCCTACGAGCAGTACTTC. Encoded protein: CASSQGPYEQYF.